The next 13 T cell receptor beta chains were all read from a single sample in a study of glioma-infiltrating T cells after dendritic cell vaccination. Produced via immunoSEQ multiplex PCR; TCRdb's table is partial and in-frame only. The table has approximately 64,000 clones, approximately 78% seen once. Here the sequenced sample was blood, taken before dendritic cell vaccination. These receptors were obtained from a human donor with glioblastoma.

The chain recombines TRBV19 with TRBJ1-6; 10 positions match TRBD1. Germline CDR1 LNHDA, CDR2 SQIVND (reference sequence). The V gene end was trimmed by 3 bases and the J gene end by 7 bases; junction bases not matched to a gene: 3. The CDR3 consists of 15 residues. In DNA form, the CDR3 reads TGTGCCAGTAGTATCAAGGGACAGGGGAATTCACCCCTCCACTTT. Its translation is CASSIKGQGNSPLHF.

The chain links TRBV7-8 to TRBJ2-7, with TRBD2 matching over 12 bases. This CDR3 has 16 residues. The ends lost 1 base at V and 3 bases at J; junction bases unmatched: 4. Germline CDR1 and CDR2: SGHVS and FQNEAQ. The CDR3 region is CASSLGGGLAGYEQYF. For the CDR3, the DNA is TGTGCCAGCAGCTTAGGAGGGGGACTAGCGGGCTACGAGCAGTACTTC.

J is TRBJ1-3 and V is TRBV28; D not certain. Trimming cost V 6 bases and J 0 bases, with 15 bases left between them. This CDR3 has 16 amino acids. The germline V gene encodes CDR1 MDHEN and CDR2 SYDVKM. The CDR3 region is CASSRPTISSGNTIYF. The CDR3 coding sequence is TGTGCCAGCAGCCGCCCTACGATCTCCTCTGGAAACACCATATATTTT.

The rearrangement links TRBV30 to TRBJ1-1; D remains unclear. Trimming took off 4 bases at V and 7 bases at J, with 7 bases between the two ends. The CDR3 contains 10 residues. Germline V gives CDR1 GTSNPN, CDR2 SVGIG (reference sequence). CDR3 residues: CAWKGGEAFF. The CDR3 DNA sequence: TGTGCCTGGAAGGGAGGTGAAGCTTTCTTT.

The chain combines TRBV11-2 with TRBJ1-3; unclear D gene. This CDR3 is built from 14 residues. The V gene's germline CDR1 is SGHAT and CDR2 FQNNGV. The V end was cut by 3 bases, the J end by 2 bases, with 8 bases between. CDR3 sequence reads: CASSFGNPGNTIYF. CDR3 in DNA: TGTGCCAGCAGCTTCGGGAACCCTGGAAACACCATATATTTT.

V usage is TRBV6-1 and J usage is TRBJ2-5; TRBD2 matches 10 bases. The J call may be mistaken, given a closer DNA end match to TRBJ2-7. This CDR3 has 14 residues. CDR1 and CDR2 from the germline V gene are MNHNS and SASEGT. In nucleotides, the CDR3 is TGTGCCAGCAGTGCACTAGCGGGGTCATACGAGCAGTACTTC. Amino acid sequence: CASSALAGSYEQYF.

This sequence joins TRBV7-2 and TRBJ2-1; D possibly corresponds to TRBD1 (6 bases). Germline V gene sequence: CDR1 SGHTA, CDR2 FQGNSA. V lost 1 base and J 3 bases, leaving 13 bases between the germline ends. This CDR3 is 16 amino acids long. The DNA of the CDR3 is TGTGCCAGCAGCTTAGAGGACAGCGGCTACTACAATGAGCAGTTCTTC. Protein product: CASSLEDSGYYNEQFF.

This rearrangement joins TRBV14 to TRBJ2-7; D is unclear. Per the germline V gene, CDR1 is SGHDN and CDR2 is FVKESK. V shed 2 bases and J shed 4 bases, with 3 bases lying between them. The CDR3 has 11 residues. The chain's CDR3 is CASSQSYEQYF. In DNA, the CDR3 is TGTGCCAGCAGCCAATCTTACGAGCAGTACTTC.

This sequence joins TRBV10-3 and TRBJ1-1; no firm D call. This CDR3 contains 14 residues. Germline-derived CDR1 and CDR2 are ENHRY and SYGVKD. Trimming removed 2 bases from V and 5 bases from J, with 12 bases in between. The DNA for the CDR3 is TGTGCCATCAGTGAGCGCGGGTCTGGGACTGAAGCTTTCTTT. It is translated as CAISERGSGTEAFF.

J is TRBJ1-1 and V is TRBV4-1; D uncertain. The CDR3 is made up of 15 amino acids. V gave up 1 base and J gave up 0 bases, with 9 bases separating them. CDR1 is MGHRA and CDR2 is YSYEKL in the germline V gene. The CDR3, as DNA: TGCGCCAGCAGCCAAGTCCTGGCCATGAACACTGAAGCTTTCTTT. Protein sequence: CASSQVLAMNTEAFF.

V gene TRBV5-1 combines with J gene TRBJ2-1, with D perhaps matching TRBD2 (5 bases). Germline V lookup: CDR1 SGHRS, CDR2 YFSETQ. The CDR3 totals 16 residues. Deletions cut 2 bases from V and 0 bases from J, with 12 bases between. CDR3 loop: CASSFRPGSSYNEQFF. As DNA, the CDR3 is TGCGCCAGCAGCTTTCGTCCGGGGAGCTCCTACAATGAGCAGTTCTTC.

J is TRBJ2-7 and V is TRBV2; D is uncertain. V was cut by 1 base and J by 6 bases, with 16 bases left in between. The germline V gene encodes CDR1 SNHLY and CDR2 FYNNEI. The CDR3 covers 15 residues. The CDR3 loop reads CASSEVFGRSSEQYF. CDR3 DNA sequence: TGTGCCAGCAGTGAAGTCTTCGGTAGGAGCAGCGAGCAGTACTTC. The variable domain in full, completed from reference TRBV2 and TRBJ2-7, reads EPEVTQTPSHQVTQMGQEVILRCVPISNHLYFYWYRQILGQKVEFLVSFYNNEISEKSEIFDDQFSVERPDGSNFTLKIRSTKLEDSAMYFCASSEVFGRSSEQYFGPGTRLTVT.

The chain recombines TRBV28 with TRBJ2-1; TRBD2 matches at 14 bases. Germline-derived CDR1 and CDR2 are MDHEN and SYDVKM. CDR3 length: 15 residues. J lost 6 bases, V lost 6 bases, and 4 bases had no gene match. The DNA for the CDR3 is TGTGCCAGCAGCCTCGGACTAGCGGGGGGCAATGAGCAGTTCTTC. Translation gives CASSLGLAGGNEQFF.